This T cell receptor (beta chain) comes out of a study of human T cells and chemical hapten exposure. For the study at large: All through the roughly 24-week study, the scalp of each patient received diphenylcyclopropenone doses weekly.

The CDR3 extends over 15 amino acids. Germline-derived CDR1 and CDR2 are SQVTM and ANQGSEA. The ends were cut back, 5 bases at V and 4 bases at J, with 21 bases in the middle. Study-wide results and caveats: A positive correlation with patch test score was shown by PT1 expanded TCR counts. In comparison with controls, expanded TCRs gave rise to a significantly larger number of large CDR3 similarity clusters.

Individual cDNA molecules (in the library) carried attached unique molecular identifiers. MiXCR, run by TCRdb on the RACE reads, gives a single entry per CDR3 protein. The sample lists 150,000 to 200,000 distinct CDR3 sequences, 20% to 25% occurring once. There are a few counts of this clonotype. The antigen is not known. Sample time point: patch test 1, 2 weeks after DPC sensitization. As for treatment: therapeutic diphenylcyclopropenone sensitization with weekly scalp DPC. The material sequenced was whole blood, taken in connection with sensitization to the hapten diphenylcyclopropenone (DPC). This clonotype was obtained from a woman in her fifties or sixties with alopecia areata. Some clones in this sample may be carry-over from other donors' samples. This sequence joins TRBV29-1 and TRBJ2-7; D possibly matches TRBD1 or TRBD2 (5 bases each). As DNA, the CDR3 is TGCAGCGTTATACTAGACAGCGCTCTCCTTTACGAGCAGTACTTC. Its protein product is CSVILDSALLYEQYF.